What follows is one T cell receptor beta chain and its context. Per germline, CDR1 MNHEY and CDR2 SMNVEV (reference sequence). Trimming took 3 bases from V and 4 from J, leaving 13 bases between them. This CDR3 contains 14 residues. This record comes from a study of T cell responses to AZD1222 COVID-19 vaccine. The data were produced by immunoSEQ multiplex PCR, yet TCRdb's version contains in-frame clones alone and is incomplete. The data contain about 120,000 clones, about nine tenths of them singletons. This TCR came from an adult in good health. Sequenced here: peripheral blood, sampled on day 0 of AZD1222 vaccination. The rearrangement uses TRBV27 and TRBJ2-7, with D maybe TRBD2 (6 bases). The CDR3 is CASSLTTGVYEQYF. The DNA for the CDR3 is TGTGCCAGCAGTTTGACGACGGGGGTGTACGAGCAGTACTTC.